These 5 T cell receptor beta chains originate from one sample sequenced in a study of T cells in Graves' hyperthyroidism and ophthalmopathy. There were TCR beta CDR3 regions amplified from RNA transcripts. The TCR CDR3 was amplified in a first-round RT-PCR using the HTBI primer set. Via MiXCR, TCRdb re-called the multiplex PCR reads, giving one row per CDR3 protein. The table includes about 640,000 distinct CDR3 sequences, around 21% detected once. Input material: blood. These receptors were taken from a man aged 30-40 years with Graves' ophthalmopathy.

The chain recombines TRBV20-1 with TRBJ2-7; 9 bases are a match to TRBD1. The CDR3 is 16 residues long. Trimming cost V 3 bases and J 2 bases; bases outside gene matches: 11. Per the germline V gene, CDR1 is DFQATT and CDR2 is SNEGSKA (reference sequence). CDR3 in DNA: TGCAGTGCTAGTAGACCCCGGGACAGGGAACCCTACGAGCAGTACTTC. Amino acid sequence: CSASRPRDREPYEQYF.

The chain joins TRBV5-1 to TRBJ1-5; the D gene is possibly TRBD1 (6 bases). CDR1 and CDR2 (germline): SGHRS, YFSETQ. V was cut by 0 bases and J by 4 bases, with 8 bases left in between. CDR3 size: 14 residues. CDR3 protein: CASSLGDKNQPQHF. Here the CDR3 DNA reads TGCGCCAGCAGCTTGGGGGACAAAAATCAGCCCCAGCATTTT.

CDR3 coding DNA: TGTGCCTGGAGTGCTAGTTCGCGGGAGCAGTTCTTC. Translating it yields CAWSASSREQFF. The chain uses TRBV30 and TRBJ2-1; no clear D gene. Germline V gene data show CDR1 as GTSNPN and CDR2 as SVGIG (reference sequence). Trimming stripped 1 base from V and 10 bases from J, with 11 bases between. This CDR3 region has 12 residues.

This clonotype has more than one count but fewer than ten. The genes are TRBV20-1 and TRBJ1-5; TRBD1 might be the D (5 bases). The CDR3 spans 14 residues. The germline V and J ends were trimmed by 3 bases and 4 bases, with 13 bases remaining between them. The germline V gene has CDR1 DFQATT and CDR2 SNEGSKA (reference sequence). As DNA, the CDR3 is TGCAGTGCTAGGCTCCCCAGGGAAAATCAGCCCCAGCATTTT. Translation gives CSARLPRENQPQHF.

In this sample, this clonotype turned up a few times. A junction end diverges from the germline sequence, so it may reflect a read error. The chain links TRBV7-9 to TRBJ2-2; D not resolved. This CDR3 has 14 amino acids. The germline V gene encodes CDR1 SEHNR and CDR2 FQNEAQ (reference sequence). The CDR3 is CTSSPPPNTGELFF. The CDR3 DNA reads TGTACCAGCAGCCCCCCCCCGAACACCGGGGAGCTGTTTTTT.